The sequence of this TCR beta chain was determined in a study of early T cells in non-severe SARS-CoV-2 infection. Whole-study context: Unpaired chains resulted from sequencing bulk RNA of unsorted whole blood.

This clonotype is labeled as medium-sized (0.01 to 0.1%). The target antigen is unknown. Attachment of unique molecular identifiers was made to individual cDNA molecules. MiXCR, run by TCRdb on the 5' RACE reads, gives a single entry per CDR3 protein. This repertoire shows around 40,000 distinct CDR3 sequences, roughly 5.7% found once; its top ten account for over 4.5%. Findings and caveats of the study: Anti-spike CD8 specificities were favored by VDJdb matching, whose results missed private and CD4 specificities.

There are 13 residues in the CDR3. V was pared by 3 bases and J by 3 bases, with 12 bases between. CDR1 is DFQATT, CDR2 SNEGSKA, per germline (reference sequence). Sequencing was carried out using whole blood. The chain employs TRBV20-1 and TRBJ2-7; D not certain. This sequence was found in an adult who was a healthcare worker with PCR-confirmed SARS-CoV-2 infection or an uninfected control (not recorded which). The CDR3 coding sequence is TGCAGTGCTAGCGGAGACTGGCGCTACGAGCAGTACTTC. It specifies CSASGDWRYEQYF.